Reported below is one T cell receptor beta chain. This sample was taken from a study of blood T cell repertoires in COVID-19. Study background: COVID-19 samples from acute and convalescent phases originated in the United States, Italy and Spain.

This CDR3 is built from 13 residues. Germline V CDR1 and CDR2: SNHLY, FYNNEI. Losses at the gene ends were 5 bases for V and 6 bases for J; bases not matched to a gene: 4. Method: immunoSEQ multiplex PCR; TCRdb's copy keeps in-frame clones and lacks some. The sample lists under 300,000 clones, 86% occurring once. The sequenced sample was peripheral blood. V gene TRBV2 combines with J gene TRBJ2-3; 8 nucleotides match TRBD1. This sequence was found in a man aged 25-40 years who had recovered from COVID-19. DNA of the CDR3: TGTGCCAGCAGTTTTACAGGGGGGGATACGCAGTATTTT. The encoded protein is CASSFTGGDTQYF. The variable domain in full, completed from reference TRBV2 and TRBJ2-3, reads EPEVTQTPSHQVTQMGQEVILRCVPISNHLYFYWYRQILGQKVEFLVSFYNNEISEKSEIFDDQFSVERPDGSNFTLKIRSTKLEDSAMYFCASSFTGGDTQYFGPGTRLTVL.